This T cell receptor beta chain was obtained from a study of CD4 T cells in relation to SARS-CoV-2 and coronaviruses. The study's findings and limits: Around 62% of donors had memory CD4+ clonotypes crossrecognizing SARS-CoV-2 and common cold coronavirus spike.

On this clone itself: Its antigen remains unidentified.

Sequencing was performed with immunoSEQ multiplex PCR; in TCRdb, only in-frame clones are kept and a portion is missing. The table shows roughly 18,000 clones, with around 80% occurring only once. There are 12 residues in the CDR3. V was pared by 4 bases and J by 0 bases, with 3 bases between. Unexposed donor CD4+ T cells date from about 2011-2018, before the COVID-19 pandemic. Isolation of CD4+ T cells took place after approximately eleven days in culture. The sequencing input was CD4+ T cells from PBMCs, cultured in vitro. The receptor was derived from a human donor in good health. J is TRBJ1-1 and V is TRBV12-3 or TRBV12-4, with D hard to call. This CDR3 is CASSWLNTEAFF. In DNA, the CDR3 is TGTGCCAGCAGTTGGTTGAACACTGAAGCTTTCTTT.